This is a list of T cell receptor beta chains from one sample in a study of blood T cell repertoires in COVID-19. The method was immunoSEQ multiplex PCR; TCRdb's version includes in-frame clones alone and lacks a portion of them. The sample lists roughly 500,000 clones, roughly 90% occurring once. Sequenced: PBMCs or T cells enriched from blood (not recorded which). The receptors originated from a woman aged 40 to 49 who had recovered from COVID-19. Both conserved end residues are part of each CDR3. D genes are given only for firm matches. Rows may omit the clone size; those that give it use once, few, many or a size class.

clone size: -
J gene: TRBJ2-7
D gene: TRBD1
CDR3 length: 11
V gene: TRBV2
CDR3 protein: CASSWDRLVYF
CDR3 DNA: TGTGCCAGCAGCTGGGACAGGCTTGTGTACTTC

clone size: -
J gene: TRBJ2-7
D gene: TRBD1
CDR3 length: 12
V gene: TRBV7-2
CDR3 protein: CASRTGVGEQYF
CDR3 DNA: TGTGCCAGCAGAACAGGGGTTGGAGAGCAGTACTTC

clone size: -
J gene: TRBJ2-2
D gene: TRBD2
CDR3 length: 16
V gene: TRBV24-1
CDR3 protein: CATSDASGRTTGELFF
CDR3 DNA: TGTGCCACCAGTGATGCTAGCGGGAGGACCACCGGGGAGCTGTTTTTT

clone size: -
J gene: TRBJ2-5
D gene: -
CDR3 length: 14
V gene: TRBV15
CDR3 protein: CATRPRAGQETQYF
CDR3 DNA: TGTGCCACCAGGCCCCGGGCAGGGCAAGAGACCCAGTACTTC

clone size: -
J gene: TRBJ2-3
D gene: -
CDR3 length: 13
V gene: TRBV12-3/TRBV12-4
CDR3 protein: CATCQQEEDTQYF
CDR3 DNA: TGTGCCACCTGCCAACAGGAAGAAGATACGCAGTATTTT

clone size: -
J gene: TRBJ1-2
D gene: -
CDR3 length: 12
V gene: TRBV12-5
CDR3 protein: CASGLDLYGYTF
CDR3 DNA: TGTGCTAGTGGTTTGGATCTGTATGGCTACACCTTC

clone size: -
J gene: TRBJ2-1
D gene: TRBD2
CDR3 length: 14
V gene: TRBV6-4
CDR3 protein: CASSGGGPYNEQFF
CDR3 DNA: TGTGCCAGCAGCGGGGGGGGACCATACAATGAGCAGTTCTTC

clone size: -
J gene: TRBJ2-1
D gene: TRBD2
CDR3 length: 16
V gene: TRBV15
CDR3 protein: CATSGLAGSSYNEQFF
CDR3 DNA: TGTGCCACCAGCGGACTAGCGGGAAGCTCCTACAATGAGCAGTTCTTC

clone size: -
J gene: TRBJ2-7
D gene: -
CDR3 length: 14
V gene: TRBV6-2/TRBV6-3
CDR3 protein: CASSYGLARYEQYF
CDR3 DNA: TGTGCCAGCAGTTACGGGCTAGCGAGATACGAGCAGTACTTC

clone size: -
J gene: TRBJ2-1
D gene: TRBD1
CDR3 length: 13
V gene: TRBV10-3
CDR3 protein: CAIIGQGSNEQFF
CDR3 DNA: TGTGCCATCATAGGACAGGGAAGTAATGAGCAGTTCTTC

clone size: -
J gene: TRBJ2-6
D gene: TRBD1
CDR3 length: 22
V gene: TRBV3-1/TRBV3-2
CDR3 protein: CASSQAPGQGLSNGAGANVLTF
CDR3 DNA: TGTGCCAGCAGCCAAGCCCCGGGACAGGGACTTTCGAACGGGGCTGGGGCCAACGTCCTGACTTTC

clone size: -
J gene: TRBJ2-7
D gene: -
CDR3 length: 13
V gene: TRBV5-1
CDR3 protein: CASSSDTYKEQYF
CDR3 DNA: TGCGCCAGCAGCTCGGACACCTATAAGGAGCAGTACTTC

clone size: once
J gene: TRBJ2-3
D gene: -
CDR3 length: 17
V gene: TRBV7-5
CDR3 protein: CARSLDDGRGCTDTQYF
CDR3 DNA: TGTGCCAGAAGCTTAGACGACGGGAGAGGTTGCACAGATACGCAGTATTTT

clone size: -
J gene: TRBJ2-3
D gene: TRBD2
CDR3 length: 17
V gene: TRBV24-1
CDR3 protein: CATSDPSAGLSTDTQYF
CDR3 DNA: TGTGCCACCAGTGATCCCTCAGCGGGACTAAGCACAGATACGCAGTATTTT

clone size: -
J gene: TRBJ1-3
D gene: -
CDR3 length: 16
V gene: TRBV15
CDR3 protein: CATSTSSGLSGNTIYF
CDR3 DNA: TGTGCCACCAGCACCTCCTCAGGGCTCTCTGGAAACACCATATATTTT

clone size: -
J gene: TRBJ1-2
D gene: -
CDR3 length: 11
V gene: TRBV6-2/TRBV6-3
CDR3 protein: CASSFRGGYTF
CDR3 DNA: TGTGCCAGCAGTTTCCGGGGTGGCTACACCTTC

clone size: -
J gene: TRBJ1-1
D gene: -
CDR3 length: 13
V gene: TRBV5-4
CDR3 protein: CASSLILATEAFF
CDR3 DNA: TGTGCCAGCAGCTTAATCCTGGCCACTGAAGCTTTCTTT

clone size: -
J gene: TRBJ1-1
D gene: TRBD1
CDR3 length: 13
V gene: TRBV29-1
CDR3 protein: CSVTTGLNTEAFF
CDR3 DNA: TGCAGCGTTACGACAGGGTTGAACACTGAAGCTTTCTTT

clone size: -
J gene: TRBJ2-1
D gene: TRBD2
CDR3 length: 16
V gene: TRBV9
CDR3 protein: CASSVAGLAVYNEQFF
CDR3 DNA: TGTGCCAGCAGCGTAGCGGGACTAGCAGTATACAATGAGCAGTTCTTC

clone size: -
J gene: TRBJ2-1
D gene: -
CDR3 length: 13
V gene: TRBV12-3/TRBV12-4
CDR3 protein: CASSKQSYNEQFF
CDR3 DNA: TGTGCCAGCTCGAAACAGTCCTACAATGAGCAGTTCTTC

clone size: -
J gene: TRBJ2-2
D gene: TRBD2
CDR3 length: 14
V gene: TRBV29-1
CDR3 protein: CSTRRGGRDGELFF
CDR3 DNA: TGCAGCACACGCCGCGGGGGGCGAGACGGGGAGCTGTTTTTT

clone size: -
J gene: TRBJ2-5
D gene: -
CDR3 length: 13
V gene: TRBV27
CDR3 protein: CASSFKIEETQYF
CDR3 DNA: TGTGCCAGCAGTTTCAAGATAGAAGAGACCCAGTACTTC

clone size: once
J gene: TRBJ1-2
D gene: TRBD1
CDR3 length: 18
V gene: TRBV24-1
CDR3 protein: CATSDIKAGTGPNYGYTF
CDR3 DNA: TGTGCCACCAGTGATATCAAGGCCGGGACAGGGCCAAACTATGGCTACACCTTC

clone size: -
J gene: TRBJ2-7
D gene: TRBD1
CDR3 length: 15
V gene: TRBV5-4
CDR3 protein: CASSLSGQGYAEQYF
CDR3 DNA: TGTGCCAGCAGCCTTTCGGGACAGGGTTATGCCGAGCAGTACTTC

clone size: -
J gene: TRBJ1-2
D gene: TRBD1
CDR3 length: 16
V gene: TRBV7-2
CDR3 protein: CASSLDRQGRYYGYTF
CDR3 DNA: TGTGCCAGCAGCTTAGACAGACAGGGGCGATACTATGGCTACACCTTC

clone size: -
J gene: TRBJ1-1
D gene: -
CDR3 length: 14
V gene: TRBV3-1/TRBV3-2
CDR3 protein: CASSQPGKNTEAFF
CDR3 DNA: TGTGCCAGCAGCCAACCAGGGAAGAACACTGAAGCTTTCTTT

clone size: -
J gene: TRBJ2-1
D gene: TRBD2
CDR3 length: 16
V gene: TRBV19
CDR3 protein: CASSTGEGGPYNEQFF
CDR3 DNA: TGTGCCAGTAGTACTGGGGAGGGAGGACCCTACAATGAGCAGTTCTTC